Described below is a single T cell receptor (beta chain) sequence and its context. Its antigen is not identified. This sample was included in a study of OX40 agonist ivuxolimab in advanced cancers. Repertoires were generated with immunoSEQ multiplex PCR, while TCRdb's copy carries only in-frame clones and drops some. The profile shows 80,000 to 100,000 clones, roughly 87% of them singletons. This CDR3 comprises 16 residues. CDR1 SGHVS and CDR2 FQNEAQ come from the germline V gene. Trimming took off 4 bases at V and 4 bases at J, with 18 bases between the two ends. Whole-study results and caveats: With doses of 0.1 to 3.0 mg/kg, CD4+ and CD8+ blood T cells had undergone clonal expansion by week 6.

The clonotype was recovered from an adult with an advanced solid tumor such as melanoma, head and neck, liver or kidney cancer. The chain is built from TRBV7-8 and TRBJ2-3; tentatively, D is TRBD2 (6 bases). The material was CD4+ or CD8+ T cells sorted from blood, obtained in a trial of the OX40 agonist ivuxolimab. The CDR3 bases are TGTGCCAGCAGCTCCAAACGCGGGATAGCTTCAGATACGCAGTATTTT. Residues: CASSSKRGIASDTQYF.